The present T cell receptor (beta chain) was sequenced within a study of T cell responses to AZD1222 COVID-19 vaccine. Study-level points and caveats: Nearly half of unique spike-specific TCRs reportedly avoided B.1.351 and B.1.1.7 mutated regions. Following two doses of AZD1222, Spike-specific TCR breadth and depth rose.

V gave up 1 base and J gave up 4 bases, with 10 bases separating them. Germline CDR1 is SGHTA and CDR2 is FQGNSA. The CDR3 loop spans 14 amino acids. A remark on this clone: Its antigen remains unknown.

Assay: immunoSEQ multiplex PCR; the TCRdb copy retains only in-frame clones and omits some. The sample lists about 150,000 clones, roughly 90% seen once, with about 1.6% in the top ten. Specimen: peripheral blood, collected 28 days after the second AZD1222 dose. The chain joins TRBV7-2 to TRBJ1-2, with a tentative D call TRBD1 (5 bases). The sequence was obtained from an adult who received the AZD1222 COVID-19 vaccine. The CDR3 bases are TGTGCCAGCAGCTTAGTGACAGCGAGCTATGGCTACACCTTC. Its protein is CASSLVTASYGYTF.